This TCR beta chain was profiled in a study of tumor and adjacent non-tumor tissue in lung cancer. TCRbeta libraries were built with three rounds of nested PCR, modified from ARM-PCR. One entry per CDR3 protein results from TCRdb running MiXCR on the multiplex PCR reads. The sample carries approximately 90,000 distinct CDR3 sequences, about 67% recorded once. The template was RNA from unsorted bulk tissue. Newly diagnosed lung cancer patients had thoracic surgery in China, August–late 2014, without prior chemotherapy. V gave up 6 bases and J gave up 5 bases, with 20 bases separating them. The CDR3 totals 16 residues. The V gene's germline CDR1 is MNHEY and CDR2 SVGEGT.

What was sequenced was lung tumor tissue. The TCR originated in a man aged 60-69 years with non-small cell lung cancer. The V call is TRBV6-2 or TRBV6-3, the J call TRBJ2-1; D call uncertain. The CDR3 DNA follows: TGTGCCAGCAGCACCACGATAATTGCGGTGGACAATGAGCAGTTCTTC. Amino acid sequence: CASSTTIIAVDNEQFF.